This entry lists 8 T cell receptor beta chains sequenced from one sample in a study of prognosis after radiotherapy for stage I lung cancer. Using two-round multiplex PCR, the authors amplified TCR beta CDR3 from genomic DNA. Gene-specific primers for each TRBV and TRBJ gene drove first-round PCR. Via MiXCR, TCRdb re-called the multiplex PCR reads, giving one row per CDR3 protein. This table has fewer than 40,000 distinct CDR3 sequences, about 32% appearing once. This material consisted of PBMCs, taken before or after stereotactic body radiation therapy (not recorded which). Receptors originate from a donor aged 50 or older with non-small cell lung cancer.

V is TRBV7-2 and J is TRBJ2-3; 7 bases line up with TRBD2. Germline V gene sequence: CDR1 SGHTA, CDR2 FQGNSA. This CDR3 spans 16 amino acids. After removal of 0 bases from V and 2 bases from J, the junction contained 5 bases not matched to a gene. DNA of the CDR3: TGTGCCAGCAGCTTAGCTGGCGGGAGAGCCACAGATACGCAGTATTTT. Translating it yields CASSLAGGRATDTQYF.

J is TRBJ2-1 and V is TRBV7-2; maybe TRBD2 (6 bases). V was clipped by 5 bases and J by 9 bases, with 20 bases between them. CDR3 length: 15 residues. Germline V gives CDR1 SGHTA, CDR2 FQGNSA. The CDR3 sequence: CASSPPSVGRGEQFF. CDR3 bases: TGTGCCAGCAGCCCACCGTCGGTGGGGCGGGGTGAGCAGTTCTTC.

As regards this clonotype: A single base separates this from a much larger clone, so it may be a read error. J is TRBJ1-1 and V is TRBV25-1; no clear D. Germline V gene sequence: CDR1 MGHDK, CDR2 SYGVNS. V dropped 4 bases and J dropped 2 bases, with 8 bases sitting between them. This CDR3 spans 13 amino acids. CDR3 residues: CASSALHNTEAFF. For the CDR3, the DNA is TGTGCCAGCAGTGCCCTACATAACACTGAAGCTTTCTTT.

CDR3 protein: CSARDSRRLSYEQYF. The CDR3 nucleotides are TGCAGTGCTAGAGATTCCCGCAGGCTCTCCTACGAGCAGTACTTC. V and J are TRBV20-1 and TRBJ2-7, with D uncertain. The CDR3 loop spans 15 amino acids. The V and J ends lost 0 bases and 0 bases respectively, with 12 bases between them. Germline V CDR1 and CDR2: DFQATT, SNEGSKA (reference sequence).

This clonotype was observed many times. The CDR3 coding sequence is TGTGCCAGTAGCCAACTAGGGACAGGGGGATACAAGAATGAGCAGTTCTTC. Its translation is CASSQLGTGGYKNEQFF. This rearrangement joins TRBV19 to TRBJ2-1, with 11 positions matching TRBD1. The germline CDR1 and CDR2 sequences are LNHDA and SQIVND (reference sequence). After removal of 6 bases from V and 7 bases from J, the junction contained 14 bases not matched to a gene. The length of the CDR3 is 17 residues.

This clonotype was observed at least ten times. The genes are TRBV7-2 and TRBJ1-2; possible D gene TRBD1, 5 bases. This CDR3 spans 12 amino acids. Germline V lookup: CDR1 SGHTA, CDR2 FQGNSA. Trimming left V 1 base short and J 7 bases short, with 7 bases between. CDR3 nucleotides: TGTGCCAGCAGCTTAGAGGGGTTTGGCTACACCTTC. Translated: CASSLEGFGYTF.

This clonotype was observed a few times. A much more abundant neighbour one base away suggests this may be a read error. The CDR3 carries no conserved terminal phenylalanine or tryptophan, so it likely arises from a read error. CDR3 amino acids: CATSVLNVDTQYS. The CDR3 nucleotides read TGTGCCACCAGTGTGCTAAACGTAGATACGCAGTATTCT. The V and J genes are TRBV24-1 and TRBJ2-3, with D hard to call. The germline gives CDR1 KGHDR, CDR2 SFDVKD. Trimming pared 5 bases from V and 5 bases from J, leaving 10 bases between. CDR3 length equals 13 residues.

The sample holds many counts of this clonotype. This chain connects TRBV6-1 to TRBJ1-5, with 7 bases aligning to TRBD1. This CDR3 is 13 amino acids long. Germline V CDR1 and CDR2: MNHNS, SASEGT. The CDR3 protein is CAGKTRGDQPQHF. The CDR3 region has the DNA TGTGCGGGGAAGACCAGGGGGGATCAGCCCCAGCATTTT.